This entry is about one TCR beta chain. Its specificity is unknown. V was shortened by 7 bases and J by 5 bases, with 20 bases between the two germline ends. CDR3 length: 15 residues. Germline CDR1 and CDR2: MNHNS and SASEGT. The data originate from a study of Graves' ophthalmopathy and Graves' hyperthyroidism. The wider study: Peripheral blood was gathered at first diagnosis, ahead of any treatment whatsoever.

It was on clinical symptoms, serum thyroxine, TRAb, thyroid ultrasound and orbital computed tomography that diagnosis relied. Study observations and caveats: Sensitivity of approximately 88% and specificity of approximately 76% were achieved when a 13-signature model separated ophthalmopathy from stable hyperthyroidism. Most thyroid-expanded clonotypes exceeding 0.001 frequency were also found in blood.

Transcripts of RNA were the source for amplifying TCR beta CDR3 regions. HTBI-primed RT-PCR formed the first round, and a multiplex PCR formed the second. TCRdb re-analysed the multiplex PCR reads in MiXCR, keeping a single row per CDR3 protein. There are hundreds of thousands of distinct CDR3 sequences in the sample; approximately 22% occur only once, and approximately 7% lies in the top ten. The clonotype originates from a woman younger than 30 with stable Graves' hyperthyroidism. Some clones in this sample may be carry-over from other donors' samples. The chain is built from TRBV6-1 and TRBJ1-1; a possible D gene is TRBD1 (5 bases). The material sequenced was peripheral blood. The CDR3 reads CASTPRGAEGTEAFF. The DNA of the CDR3 is TGTGCCAGCACCCCGAGGGGCGCCGAGGGTACTGAAGCTTTCTTT.